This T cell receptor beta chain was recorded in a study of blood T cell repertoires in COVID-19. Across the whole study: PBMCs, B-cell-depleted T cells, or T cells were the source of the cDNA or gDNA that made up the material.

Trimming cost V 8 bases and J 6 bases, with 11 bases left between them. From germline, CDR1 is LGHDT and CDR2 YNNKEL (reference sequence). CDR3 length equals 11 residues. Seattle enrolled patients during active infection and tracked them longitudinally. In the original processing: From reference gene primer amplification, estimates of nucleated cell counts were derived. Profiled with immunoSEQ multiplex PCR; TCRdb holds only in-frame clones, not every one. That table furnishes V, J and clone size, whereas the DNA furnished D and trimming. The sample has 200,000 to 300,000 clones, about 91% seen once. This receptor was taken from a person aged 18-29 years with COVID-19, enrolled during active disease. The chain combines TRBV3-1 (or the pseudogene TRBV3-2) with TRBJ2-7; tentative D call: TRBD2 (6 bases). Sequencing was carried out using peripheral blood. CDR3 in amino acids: CASGGFSEQYF. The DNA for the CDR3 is TGTGCCAGCGGGGGGTTCAGCGAGCAGTACTTC.